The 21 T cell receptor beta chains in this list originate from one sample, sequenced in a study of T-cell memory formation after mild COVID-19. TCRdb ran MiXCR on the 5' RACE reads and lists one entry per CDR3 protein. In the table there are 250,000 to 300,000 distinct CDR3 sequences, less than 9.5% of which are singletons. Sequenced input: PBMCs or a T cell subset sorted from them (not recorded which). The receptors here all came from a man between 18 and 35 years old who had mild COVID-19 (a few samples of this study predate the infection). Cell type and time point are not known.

DNA for the CDR3: TGCGCCAGCAGCTCGGGACAGGGGGAAACTGAAGCTTTCTTT. Amino acids: CASSSGQGETEAFF. This chain links TRBV5-1 with TRBJ1-1, with 11 bases lining up with TRBD1. With 3 bases clipped from V and 5 bases from J, the junction kept 3 bases outside the gene matches. CDR3 length: 14 residues. CDR1 SGHRS and CDR2 YFSETQ come from the germline V gene. Filled out from reference TRBV5-1 and TRBJ1-1, the complete variable domain reads KAGVTQTPRYLIKTRGQQVTLSCSPISGHRSVSWYQQTPGQGLQFLFEYFSETQRNKGNFPGRFSGRQFSNSRSEMNVSTLELGDSALYLCASSSGQGETEAFFGQGTRLTVV.

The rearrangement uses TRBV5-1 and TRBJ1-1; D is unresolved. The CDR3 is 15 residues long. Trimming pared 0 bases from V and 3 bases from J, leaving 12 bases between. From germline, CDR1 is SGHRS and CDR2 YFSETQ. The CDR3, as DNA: TGCGCCAGCAGCTTGGGAGTGTCGAGGGACACTGAAGCTTTCTTT. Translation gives CASSLGVSRDTEAFF.

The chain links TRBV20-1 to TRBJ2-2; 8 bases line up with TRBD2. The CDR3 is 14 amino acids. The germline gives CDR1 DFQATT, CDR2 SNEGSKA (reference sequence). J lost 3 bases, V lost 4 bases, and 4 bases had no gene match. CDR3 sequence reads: CSANPSGYTGELFF. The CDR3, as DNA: TGCAGTGCTAACCCTAGCGGGTACACCGGGGAGCTGTTTTTT.

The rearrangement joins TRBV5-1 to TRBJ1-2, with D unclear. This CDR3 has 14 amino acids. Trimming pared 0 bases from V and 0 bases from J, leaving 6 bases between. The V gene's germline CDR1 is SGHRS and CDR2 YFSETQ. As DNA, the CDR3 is TGCGCCAGCAGCTTGGAAGGGTCTAACTATGGCTACACCTTC. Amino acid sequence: CASSLEGSNYGYTF.

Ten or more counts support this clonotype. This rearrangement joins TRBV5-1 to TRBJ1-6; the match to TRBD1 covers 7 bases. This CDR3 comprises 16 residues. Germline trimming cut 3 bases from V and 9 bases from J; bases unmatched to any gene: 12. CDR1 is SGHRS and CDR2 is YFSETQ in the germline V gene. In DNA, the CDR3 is TGCGCCAGCAGCTCGGGACAGTGGGGACTTGGTTCACCCCTCCACTTT. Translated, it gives CASSSGQWGLGSPLHF. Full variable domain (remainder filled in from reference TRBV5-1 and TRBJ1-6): KAGVTQTPRYLIKTRGQQVTLSCSPISGHRSVSWYQQTPGQGLQFLFEYFSETQRNKGNFPGRFSGRQFSNSRSEMNVSTLELGDSALYLCASSSGQWGLGSPLHFGNGTRLTVT.

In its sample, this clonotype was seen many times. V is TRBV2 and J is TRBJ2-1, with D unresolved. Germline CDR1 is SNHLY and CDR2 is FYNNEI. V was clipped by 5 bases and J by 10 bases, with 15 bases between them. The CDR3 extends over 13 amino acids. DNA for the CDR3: TGTGCCAGCAGTCGGACCCGATCGGGCGAGCAGTTCTTC. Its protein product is CASSRTRSGEQFF.

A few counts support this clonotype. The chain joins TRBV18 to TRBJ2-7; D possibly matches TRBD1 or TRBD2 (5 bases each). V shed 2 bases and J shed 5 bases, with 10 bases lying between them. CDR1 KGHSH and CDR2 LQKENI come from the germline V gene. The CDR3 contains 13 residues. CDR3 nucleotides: TGTGCCAGCTCACCAGAGGGACGAAACGAGCAGTACGTC. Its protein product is CASSPEGRNEQYV.

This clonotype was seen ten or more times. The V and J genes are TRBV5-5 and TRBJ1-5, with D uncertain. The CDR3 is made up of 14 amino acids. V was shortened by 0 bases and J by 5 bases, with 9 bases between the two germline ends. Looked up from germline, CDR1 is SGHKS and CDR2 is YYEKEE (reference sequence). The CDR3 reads CASSLERADQPQHF. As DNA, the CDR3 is TGTGCCAGCAGCTTGGAGCGGGCTGATCAGCCCCAGCATTTT.

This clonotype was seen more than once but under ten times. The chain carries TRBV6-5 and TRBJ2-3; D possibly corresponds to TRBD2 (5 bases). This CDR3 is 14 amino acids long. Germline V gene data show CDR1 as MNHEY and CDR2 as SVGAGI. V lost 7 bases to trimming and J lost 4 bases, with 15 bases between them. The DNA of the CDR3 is TGTGCCAGCACCTTCGGTGAGGGTCCAGATACGCAGTATTTT. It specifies CASTFGEGPDTQYF.

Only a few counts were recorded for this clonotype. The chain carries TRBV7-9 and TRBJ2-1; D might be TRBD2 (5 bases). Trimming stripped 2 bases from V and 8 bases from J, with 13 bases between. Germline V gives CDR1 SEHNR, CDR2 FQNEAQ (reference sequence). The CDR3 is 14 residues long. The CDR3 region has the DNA TGTGCCAGCAGCTTATCCGGGAAGTCCTATGAGCAGTTCTTC. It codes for CASSLSGKSYEQFF.

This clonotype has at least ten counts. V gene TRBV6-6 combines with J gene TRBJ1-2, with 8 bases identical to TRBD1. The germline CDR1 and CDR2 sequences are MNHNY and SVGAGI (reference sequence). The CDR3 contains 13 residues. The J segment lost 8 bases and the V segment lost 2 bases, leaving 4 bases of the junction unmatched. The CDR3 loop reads CASSYGTGEGYTF. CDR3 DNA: TGTGCCAGCAGTTACGGGACAGGCGAGGGCTACACCTTC.

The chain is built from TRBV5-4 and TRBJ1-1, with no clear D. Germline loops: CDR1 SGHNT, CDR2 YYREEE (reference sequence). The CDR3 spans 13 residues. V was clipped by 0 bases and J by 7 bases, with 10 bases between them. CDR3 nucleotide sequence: TGTGCCAGCAGCTTGGATCCACAGTTTGAAGCTTTCTTT. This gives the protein CASSLDPQFEAFF.

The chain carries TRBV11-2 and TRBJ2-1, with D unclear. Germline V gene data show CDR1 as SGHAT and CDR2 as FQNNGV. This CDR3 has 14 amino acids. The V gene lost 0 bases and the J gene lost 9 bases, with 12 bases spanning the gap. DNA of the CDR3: TGTGCCAGCAGCTTAGACCTACCTGGGCCTGAGCAGTTCTTC. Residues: CASSLDLPGPEQFF.

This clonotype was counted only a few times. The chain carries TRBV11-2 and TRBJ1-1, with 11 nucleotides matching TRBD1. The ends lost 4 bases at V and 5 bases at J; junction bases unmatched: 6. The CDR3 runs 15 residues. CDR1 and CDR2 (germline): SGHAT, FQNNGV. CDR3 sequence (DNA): TGTGCCAGCAGCTACGGGACAGGGGGAGTAACTGAAGCTTTCTTT. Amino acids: CASSYGTGGVTEAFF.

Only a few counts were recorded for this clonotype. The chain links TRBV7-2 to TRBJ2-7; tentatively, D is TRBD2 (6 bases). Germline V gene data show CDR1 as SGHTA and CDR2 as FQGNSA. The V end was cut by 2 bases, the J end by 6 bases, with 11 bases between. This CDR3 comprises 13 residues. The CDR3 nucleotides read TGTGCCAGCAGCTTACGGGGGAAGTCCGAGCAGTACGTC. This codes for CASSLRGKSEQYV.

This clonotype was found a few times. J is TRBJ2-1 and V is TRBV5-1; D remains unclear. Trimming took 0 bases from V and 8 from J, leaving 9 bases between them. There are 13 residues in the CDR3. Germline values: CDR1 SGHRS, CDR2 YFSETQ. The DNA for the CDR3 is TGCGCCAGCAGCTTGGGACCGCCCGATGAGCAGTTCTTC. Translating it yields CASSLGPPDEQFF.

CDR3 residues: CASSPHTVIYEQFF. Here the CDR3 DNA reads TGCGCCAGCAGCCCGCACACGGTGATCTATGAGCAGTTCTTC. The gene calls are TRBV5-1 and TRBJ2-1; D gene unclear. The CDR3 contains 14 residues. Germline CDR1 is SGHRS and CDR2 is YFSETQ. Between the trimmed V and J ends, which lost 4 bases and 8 bases, there was a span of 16 bases.

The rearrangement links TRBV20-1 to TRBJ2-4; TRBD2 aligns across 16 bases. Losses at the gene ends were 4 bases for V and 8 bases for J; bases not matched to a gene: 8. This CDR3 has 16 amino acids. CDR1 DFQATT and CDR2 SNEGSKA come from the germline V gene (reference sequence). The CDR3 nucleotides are TGCAGTGCTACCGGGACTAGCGGGGGGGCTATGGACATTCAGTACTTC. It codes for CSATGTSGGAMDIQYF.

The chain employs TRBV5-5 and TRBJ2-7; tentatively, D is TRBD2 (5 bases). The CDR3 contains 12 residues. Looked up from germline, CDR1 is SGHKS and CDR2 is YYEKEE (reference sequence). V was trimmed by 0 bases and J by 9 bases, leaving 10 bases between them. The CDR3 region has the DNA TGTGCCAGCAGCTTGGAGAGGGTACCGCAGTACGTC. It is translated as CASSLERVPQYV.

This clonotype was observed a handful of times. DNA of the CDR3: TGTGCCAGCAGGACAACAGGGGCAACTAATGAAAAACTGTTTTTT. Protein product: CASRTTGATNEKLFF. The gene calls are TRBV5-8 and TRBJ1-4; 7 nucleotides align to TRBD1. V lost 5 bases to trimming and J lost 0 bases; unmatched junction nucleotides: 4. Germline lookup yields CDR1 SGHTS and CDR2 YDEGEE. This CDR3 contains 15 residues.

CDR3 loop: CASKKDSIQYF. The CDR3 coding sequence is TGTGCCAGCAAAAAGGATTCCATTCAGTACTTC. The V and J genes are TRBV12-3 or TRBV12-4 and TRBJ2-4; D gene ambiguous. V was shortened by 7 bases and J by 9 bases, with 10 bases between the two germline ends. This CDR3 has 11 residues.